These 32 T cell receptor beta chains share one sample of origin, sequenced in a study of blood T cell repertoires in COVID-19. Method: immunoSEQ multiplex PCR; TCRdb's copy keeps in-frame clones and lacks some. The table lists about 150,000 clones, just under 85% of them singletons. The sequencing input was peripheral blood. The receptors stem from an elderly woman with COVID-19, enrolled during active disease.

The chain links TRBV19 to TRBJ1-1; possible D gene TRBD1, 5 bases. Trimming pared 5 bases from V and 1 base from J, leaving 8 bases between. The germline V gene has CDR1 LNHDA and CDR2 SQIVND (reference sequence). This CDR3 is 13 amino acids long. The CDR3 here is CASSSRENTEAFF. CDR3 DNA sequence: TGTGCCAGTAGTTCCAGGGAGAACACTGAAGCTTTCTTT.

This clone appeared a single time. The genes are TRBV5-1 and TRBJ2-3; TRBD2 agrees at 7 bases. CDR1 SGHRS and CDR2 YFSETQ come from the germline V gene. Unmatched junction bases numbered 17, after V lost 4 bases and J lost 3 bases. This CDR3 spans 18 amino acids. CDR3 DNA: TGCGCCAGCAGCGCGGGGGTATGGACGGGTCGAGGGACAGATACGCAGTATTTT. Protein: CASSAGVWTGRGTDTQYF.

CDR3 sequence (DNA): TGCGCCAGCAGCTTGACTAGCGGGAGGTACACCGGGGAGCTGTTTTTT. This codes for CASSLTSGRYTGELFF. V usage is TRBV5-1 and J usage is TRBJ2-2; 12 bases line up with TRBD2. V was clipped by 1 base and J by 3 bases; unmatched bases: 1. The CDR3 contains 16 residues. Germline V gene lookup returns CDR1 SGHRS and CDR2 YFSETQ.

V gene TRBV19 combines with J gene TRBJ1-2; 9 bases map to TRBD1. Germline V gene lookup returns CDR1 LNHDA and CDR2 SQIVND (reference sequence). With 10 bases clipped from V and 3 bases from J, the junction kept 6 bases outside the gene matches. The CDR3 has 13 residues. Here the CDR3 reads CATGQGEYYGYTF. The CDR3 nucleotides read TGTGCCACGGGACAGGGCGAATACTATGGCTACACCTTC. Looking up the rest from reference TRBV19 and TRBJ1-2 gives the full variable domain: DGGITQSPKYLFRKEGQNVTLSCEQNLNHDAMYWYRQDPGQGLRLIYYSQIVNDFQKGDIAEGYSVSREKKESFPLTVTSAQKNPTAFYLCATGQGEYYGYTFGSGTRLTVV.

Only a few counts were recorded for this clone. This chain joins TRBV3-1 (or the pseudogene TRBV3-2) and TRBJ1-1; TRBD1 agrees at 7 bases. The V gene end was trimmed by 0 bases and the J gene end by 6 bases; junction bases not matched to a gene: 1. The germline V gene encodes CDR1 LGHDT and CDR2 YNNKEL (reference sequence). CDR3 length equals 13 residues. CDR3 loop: CASSQDGQAEAFF. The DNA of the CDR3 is TGTGCCAGCAGCCAAGACGGACAGGCTGAAGCTTTCTTT.

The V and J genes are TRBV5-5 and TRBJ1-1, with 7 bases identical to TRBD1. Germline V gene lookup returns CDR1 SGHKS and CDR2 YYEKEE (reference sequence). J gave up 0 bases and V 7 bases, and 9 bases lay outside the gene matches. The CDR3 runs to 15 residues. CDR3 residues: CASGPGQLLNTEAFF. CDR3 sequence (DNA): TGTGCCAGCGGTCCGGGACAGCTATTGAACACTGAAGCTTTCTTT.

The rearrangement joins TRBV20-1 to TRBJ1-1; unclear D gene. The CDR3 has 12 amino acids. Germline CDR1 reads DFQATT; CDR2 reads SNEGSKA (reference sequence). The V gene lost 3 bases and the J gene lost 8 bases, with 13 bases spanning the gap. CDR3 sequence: CSASPETREAFF. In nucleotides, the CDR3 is TGCAGTGCTAGTCCAGAGACTCGGGAAGCTTTCTTT.

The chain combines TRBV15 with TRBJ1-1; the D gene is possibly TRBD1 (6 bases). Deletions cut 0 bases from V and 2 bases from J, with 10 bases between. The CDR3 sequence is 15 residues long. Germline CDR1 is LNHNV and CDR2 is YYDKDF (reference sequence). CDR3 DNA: TGTGCCACCAGCAGAGATTTACAGGGTAACACTGAAGCTTTCTTT. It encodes CATSRDLQGNTEAFF.

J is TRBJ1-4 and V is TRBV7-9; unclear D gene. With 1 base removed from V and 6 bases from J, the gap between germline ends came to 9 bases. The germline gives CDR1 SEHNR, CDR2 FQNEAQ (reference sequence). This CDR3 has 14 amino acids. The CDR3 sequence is CASSLGGADEKLFF. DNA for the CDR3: TGTGCCAGCAGCTTAGGGGGAGCGGATGAAAAACTGTTTTTT.

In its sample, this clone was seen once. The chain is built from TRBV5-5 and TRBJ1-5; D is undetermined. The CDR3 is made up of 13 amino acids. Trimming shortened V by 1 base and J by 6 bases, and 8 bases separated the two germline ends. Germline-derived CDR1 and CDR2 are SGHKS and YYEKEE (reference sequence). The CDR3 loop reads CASSLSSFQPQHF. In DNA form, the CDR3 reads TGTGCCAGCAGCTTGAGCTCTTTTCAGCCCCAGCATTTT.

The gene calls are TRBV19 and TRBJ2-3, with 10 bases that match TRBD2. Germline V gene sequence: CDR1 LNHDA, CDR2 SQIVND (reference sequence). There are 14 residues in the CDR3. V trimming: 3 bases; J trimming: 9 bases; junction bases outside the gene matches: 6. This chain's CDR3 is CASSILSGRDTQYF. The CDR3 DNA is TGTGCCAGTAGTATTCTAAGCGGGAGGGACACGCAGTATTTT.

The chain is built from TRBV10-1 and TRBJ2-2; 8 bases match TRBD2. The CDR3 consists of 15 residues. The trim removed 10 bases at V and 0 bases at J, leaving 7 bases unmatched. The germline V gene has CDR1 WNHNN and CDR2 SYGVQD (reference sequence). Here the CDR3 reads CATRETSANTGELFF. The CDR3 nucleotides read TGCGCCACCAGGGAGACTAGCGCGAACACCGGGGAGCTGTTTTTT.

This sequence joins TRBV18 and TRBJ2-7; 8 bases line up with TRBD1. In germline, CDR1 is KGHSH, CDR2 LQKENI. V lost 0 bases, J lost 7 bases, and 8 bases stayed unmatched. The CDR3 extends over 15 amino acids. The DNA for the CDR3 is TGTGCCAGCTCACCACCGTATACAACAGGGGGGGAGCAGTACTTC. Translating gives CASSPPYTTGGEQYF.

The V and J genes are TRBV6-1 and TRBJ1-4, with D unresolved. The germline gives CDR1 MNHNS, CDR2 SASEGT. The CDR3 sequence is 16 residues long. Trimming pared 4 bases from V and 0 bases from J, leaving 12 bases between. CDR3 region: CASSAPRESTNEKLFF. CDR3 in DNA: TGTGCCAGCAGTGCCCCGAGGGAGTCAACTAATGAAAAACTGTTTTTT.

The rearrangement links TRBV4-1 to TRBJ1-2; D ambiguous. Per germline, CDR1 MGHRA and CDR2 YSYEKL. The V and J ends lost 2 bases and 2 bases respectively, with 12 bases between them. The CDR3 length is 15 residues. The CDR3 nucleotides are TGCGCCAGCAGCCAATTGGACTACCCCAACTATGGCTACACCTTC. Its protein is CASSQLDYPNYGYTF.

The CDR3 protein is CASSDSRVGEQYF. As DNA, the CDR3 is TGTGCCAGCAGTGACTCCAGGGTAGGCGAGCAGTACTTC. V and J are TRBV2 and TRBJ2-7; the D gene is possibly TRBD1 (5 bases). Deletions cut 3 bases from V and 6 bases from J, with 12 bases between. Germline V CDR1 and CDR2: SNHLY, FYNNEI. This CDR3 has 13 residues.

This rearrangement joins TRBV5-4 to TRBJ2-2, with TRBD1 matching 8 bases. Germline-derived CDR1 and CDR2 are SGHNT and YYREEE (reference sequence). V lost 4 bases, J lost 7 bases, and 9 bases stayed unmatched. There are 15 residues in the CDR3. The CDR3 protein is CASSPRDRFRGELFF. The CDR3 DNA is TGTGCCAGCAGCCCCCGGGACAGGTTCCGCGGGGAGCTGTTTTTT.

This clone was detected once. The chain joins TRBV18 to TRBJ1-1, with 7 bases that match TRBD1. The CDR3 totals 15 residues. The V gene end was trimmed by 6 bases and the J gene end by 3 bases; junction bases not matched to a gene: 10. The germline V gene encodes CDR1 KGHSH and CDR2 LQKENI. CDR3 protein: CASSPAGGFDTEAFF. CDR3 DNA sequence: TGTGCCAGCTCCCCGGCAGGGGGTTTTGACACTGAAGCTTTCTTT. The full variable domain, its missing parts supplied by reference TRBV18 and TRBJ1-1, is NAGVMQNPRHLVRRRGQEARLRCSPMKGHSHVYWYRQLPEEGLKFMVYLQKENIIDESGMPKERFSAEFPKEGPSILRIQQVVRGDSAAYFCASSPAGGFDTEAFFGQGTRLTVV.

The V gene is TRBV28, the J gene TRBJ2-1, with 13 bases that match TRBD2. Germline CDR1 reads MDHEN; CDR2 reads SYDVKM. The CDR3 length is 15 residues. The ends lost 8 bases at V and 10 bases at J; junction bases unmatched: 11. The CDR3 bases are TGTGCCAGCGGATTCGGGACTAGCGGGGTCGGGGAGCAGTTCTTC. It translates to CASGFGTSGVGEQFF.

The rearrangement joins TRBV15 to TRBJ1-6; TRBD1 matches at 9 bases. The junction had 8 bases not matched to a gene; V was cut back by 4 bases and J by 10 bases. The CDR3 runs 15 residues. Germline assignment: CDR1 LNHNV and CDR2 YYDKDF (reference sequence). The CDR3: CATSTEGQGGSPLHF. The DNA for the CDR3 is TGTGCCACCAGCACCGAGGGACAGGGCGGCTCACCCCTCCACTTT.

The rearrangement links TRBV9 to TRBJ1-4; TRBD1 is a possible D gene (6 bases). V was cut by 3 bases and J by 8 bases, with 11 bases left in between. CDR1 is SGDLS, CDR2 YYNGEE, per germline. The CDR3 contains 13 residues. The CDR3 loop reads CASSGLDREKLFF. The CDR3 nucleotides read TGTGCCAGCAGCGGTCTGGACAGAGAAAAACTGTTTTTT.

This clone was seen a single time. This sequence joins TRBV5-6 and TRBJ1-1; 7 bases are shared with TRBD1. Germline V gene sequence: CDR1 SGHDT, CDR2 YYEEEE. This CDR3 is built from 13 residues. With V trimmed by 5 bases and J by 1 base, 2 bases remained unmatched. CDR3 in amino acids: CASRRQGNTEAFF. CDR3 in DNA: TGTGCCAGCAGGAGACAGGGGAACACTGAAGCTTTCTTT.

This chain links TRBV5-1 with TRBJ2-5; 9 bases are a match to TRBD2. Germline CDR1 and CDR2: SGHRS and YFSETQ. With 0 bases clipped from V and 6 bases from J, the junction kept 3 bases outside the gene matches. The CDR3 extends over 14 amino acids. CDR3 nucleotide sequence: TGCGCCAGCAGCTTGGGGACTAGCGAGAAGACCCAGTACTTC. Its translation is CASSLGTSEKTQYF.

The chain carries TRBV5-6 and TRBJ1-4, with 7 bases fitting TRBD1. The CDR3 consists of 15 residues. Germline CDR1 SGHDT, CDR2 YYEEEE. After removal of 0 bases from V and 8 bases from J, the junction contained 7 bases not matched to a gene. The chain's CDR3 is CASSLGQGVAEKLFF. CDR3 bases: TGTGCCAGCAGCTTGGGACAGGGAGTAGCCGAAAAACTGTTTTTT. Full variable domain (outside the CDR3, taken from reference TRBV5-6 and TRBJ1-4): DAGVTQSPTHLIKTRGQQVTLRCSPKSGHDTVSWYQQALGQGPQFIFQYYEEEERQRGNFPDRFSGHQFPNYSSELNVNALLLGDSALYLCASSLGQGVAEKLFFGSGTQLSVL.

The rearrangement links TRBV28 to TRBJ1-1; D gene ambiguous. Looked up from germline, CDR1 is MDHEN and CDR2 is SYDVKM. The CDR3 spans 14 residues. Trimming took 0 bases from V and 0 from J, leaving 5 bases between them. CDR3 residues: CASSLWQVNTEAFF. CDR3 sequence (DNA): TGTGCCAGCAGTTTATGGCAGGTGAACACTGAAGCTTTCTTT.

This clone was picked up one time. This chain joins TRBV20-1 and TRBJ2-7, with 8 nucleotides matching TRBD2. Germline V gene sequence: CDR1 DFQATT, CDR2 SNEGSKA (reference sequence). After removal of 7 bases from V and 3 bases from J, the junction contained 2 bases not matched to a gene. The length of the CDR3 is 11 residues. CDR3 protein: CSGTSLYEQYF. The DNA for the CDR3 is TGCAGTGGGACTAGCCTCTACGAGCAGTACTTC.

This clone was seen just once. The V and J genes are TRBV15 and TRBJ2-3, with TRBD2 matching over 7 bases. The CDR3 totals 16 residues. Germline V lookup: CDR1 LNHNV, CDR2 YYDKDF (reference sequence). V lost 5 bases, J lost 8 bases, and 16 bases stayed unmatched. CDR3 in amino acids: CATSLLRGSTSGTQYF. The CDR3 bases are TGTGCCACCAGCCTGCTGCGCGGGAGCACATCGGGTACGCAGTATTTT.

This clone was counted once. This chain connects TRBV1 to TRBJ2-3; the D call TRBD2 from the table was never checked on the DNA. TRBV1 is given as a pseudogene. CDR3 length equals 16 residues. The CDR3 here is CTSSGPQREGRDTQYF. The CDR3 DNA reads TGCACCAGCAGCGGTCCCCAGCGGGAGGGGCGAGATACGCAGTATTTT.

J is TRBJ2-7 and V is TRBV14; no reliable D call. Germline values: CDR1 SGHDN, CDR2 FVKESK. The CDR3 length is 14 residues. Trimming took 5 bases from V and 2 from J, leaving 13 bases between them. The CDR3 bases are TGTGCCAGCAGCACCGGCCGAGGAGCCTACGAGCAGTACTTC. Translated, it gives CASSTGRGAYEQYF.

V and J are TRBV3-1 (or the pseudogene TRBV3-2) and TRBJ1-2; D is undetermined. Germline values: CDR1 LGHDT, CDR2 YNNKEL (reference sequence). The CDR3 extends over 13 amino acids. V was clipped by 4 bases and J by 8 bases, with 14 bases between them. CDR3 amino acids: CASSPESIGGYTF. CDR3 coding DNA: TGTGCCAGCAGCCCAGAATCGATTGGCGGCTACACCTTC.

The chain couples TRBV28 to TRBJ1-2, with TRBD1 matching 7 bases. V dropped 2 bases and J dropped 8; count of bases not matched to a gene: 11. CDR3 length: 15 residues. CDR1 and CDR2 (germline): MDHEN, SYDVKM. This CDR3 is CASSLQGVEVAGYTF. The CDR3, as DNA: TGTGCCAGCAGTTTACAGGGGGTGGAGGTTGCAGGCTACACCTTC.

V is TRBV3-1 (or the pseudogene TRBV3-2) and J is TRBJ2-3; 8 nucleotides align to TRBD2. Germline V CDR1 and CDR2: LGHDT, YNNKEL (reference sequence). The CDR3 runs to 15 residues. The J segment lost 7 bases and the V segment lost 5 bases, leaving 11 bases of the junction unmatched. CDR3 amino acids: CASSKTSARGNTQYF. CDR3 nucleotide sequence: TGTGCCAGCAGCAAGACTAGCGCGCGAGGGAATACGCAGTATTTT.